These 28 T cell receptor beta chains came from one sample sequenced in a study of PD-L1 blockade in urothelial cancer. Time point defined: pretreatment peripheral blood. Produced via immunoSEQ multiplex PCR; TCRdb's table is partial and in-frame only. Among some 71,000 clones listed, approximately 86% were seen once. The starting material was PBMCs, obtained around atezolizumab (anti-PD-L1) treatment. Every receptor here comes from a man aged 55-75 years with urothelial cancer.

This chain links TRBV19 with TRBJ2-3, with TRBD2 as a possible D gene (6 bases). The CDR3 has 15 residues. Trimming stripped 3 bases from V and 0 bases from J, with 10 bases between. The germline V gene encodes CDR1 LNHDA and CDR2 SQIVND (reference sequence). CDR3 nucleotides: TGTGCCAGTAGTATTACGGGGGATAGCACAGATACGCAGTATTTT. This encodes CASSITGDSTDTQYF.

The chain combines TRBV28 with TRBJ1-2; no definite D call. Trimming removed 4 bases from V and 2 bases from J, with 14 bases in between. The germline CDR1 and CDR2 sequences are MDHEN and SYDVKM. This CDR3 has 15 residues. The CDR3, as DNA: TGTGCCAGCAGTTCGCCACATTCCGCAAACTATGGCTACACCTTC. Encoded protein: CASSSPHSANYGYTF.

This chain connects TRBV19 to TRBJ2-6, with 7 bases identical to TRBD1. This CDR3 contains 17 residues. Germline V lookup: CDR1 LNHDA, CDR2 SQIVND (reference sequence). J lost 1 base, V lost 4 bases, and 7 bases had no gene match. The CDR3 DNA reads as TGTGCCAGTAGTACCGGACAGGCCTGGTCTGGGGCCAACGTCCTGACTTTC. It is translated as CASSTGQAWSGANVLTF. Looking up the rest from reference TRBV19 and TRBJ2-6 gives the full variable domain: DGGITQSPKYLFRKEGQNVTLSCEQNLNHDAMYWYRQDPGQGLRLIYYSQIVNDFQKGDIAEGYSVSREKKESFPLTVTSAQKNPTAFYLCASSTGQAWSGANVLTFGAGSRLTVL.

The chain has TRBV6-5 and TRBJ2-7; D might be TRBD1 (6 bases). The V and J ends lost 0 bases and 10 bases respectively, with 13 bases between them. The CDR3 runs 13 residues. The germline CDR1 and CDR2 sequences are MNHEY and SVGAGI. As DNA, the CDR3 is TGTGCCAGCAGTTACTCGATAACAGGGCGACAGTACTTC. It is translated as CASSYSITGRQYF.

The chain is built from TRBV7-9 and TRBJ2-2; D may be TRBD2 (6 bases). The CDR3 runs to 15 residues. The germline gives CDR1 SEHNR, CDR2 FQNEAQ (reference sequence). Trimming cost V 8 bases and J 3 bases, with 16 bases left between them. The CDR3 loop reads CASPPQGGDTGELFF. The CDR3 DNA is TGTGCCAGCCCACCCCAGGGAGGAGACACCGGGGAGCTGTTTTTT.

The chain is built from TRBV5-5 and TRBJ1-3, with a possible D match to TRBD1 (5 bases). The CDR3 consists of 14 residues. The V and J ends lost 2 bases and 7 bases respectively, with 13 bases between them. CDR1 is SGHKS and CDR2 is YYEKEE in the germline V gene (reference sequence). CDR3 bases: TGTGCCAGCAGCTTAAACTTCCAGGGCAACACCATATATTTT. Its translation is CASSLNFQGNTIYF.

The V and J genes are TRBV5-1 and TRBJ2-5, with 11 bases fitting TRBD2. V lost 7 bases and J lost 3; bases outside the gene matches: 11. Germline CDR1 and CDR2: SGHRS and YFSETQ. The CDR3 runs to 16 residues. The CDR3 DNA reads TGCGCCAGCGCTCCACTGGATAGCGGGGGGGAAGAGACCCAGTACTTC. This codes for CASAPLDSGGEETQYF.

The chain carries TRBV5-6 and TRBJ2-7, with 8 bases matching TRBD1. V was pared by 3 bases and J by 6 bases, with 5 bases of the junction left unmatched. Germline assignment: CDR1 SGHDT and CDR2 YYEEEE. This CDR3 spans 13 amino acids. The CDR3 nucleotides read TGTGCCAGCAGCTCCCTACAGGGGGTCGAGCAGTACTTC. It specifies CASSSLQGVEQYF.

The chain links TRBV5-1 to TRBJ1-2; D is possibly TRBD1 (6 bases). CDR1 SGHRS and CDR2 YFSETQ come from the germline V gene. This CDR3 comprises 15 residues. Trimming left V 0 bases short and J 4 bases short, with 13 bases between. The CDR3 bases are TGCGCCAGCAGCTTGGCAGCAGGGGAGATCTATGGCTACACCTTC. Translated: CASSLAAGEIYGYTF.

The chain employs TRBV5-1 and TRBJ2-7; a possible D gene is TRBD1 (5 bases). V was cut by 5 bases and J by 5 bases, with 8 bases left in between. Germline CDR1 is SGHRS and CDR2 is YFSETQ. CDR3 length: 11 amino acids. The chain's CDR3 is CASSQGNEQYF. CDR3 in DNA: TGCGCCAGCAGTCAGGGAAACGAGCAGTACTTC.

This clone has just a few counts. This sequence joins TRBV30 and TRBJ2-7, with TRBD1 matching over 7 bases. V shed 3 bases, J shed 0 bases, and the junction held 11 bases outside the gene matches. Germline V gene data show CDR1 as GTSNPN and CDR2 as SVGIG (reference sequence). The length of the CDR3 is 16 residues. The CDR3 loop is CAWRPGTVLSSYEQYF. As DNA, the CDR3 is TGTGCCTGGAGGCCGGGGACAGTCCTTAGCTCCTACGAGCAGTACTTC.

The chain has TRBV5-1 and TRBJ2-1, with D perhaps matching TRBD2 (7 bases). Germline assignment: CDR1 SGHRS and CDR2 YFSETQ. The CDR3 consists of 13 residues. V lost 7 bases to trimming and J lost 8 bases, with 16 bases between them. In nucleotides, the CDR3 is TGCGCCAGCGTGAGGGGGGGAGGGGATGAGCAGTTCTTC. Its translation: CASVRGGGDEQFF.

CDR3 coding DNA: TGCGCCAGCAGCTTACGTCCCGGGACAGGGACGGAGACCCAGTACTTC. This encodes CASSLRPGTGTETQYF. The J gene is TRBJ2-5, the V gene TRBV5-1, with 9 bases lining up with TRBD1. CDR1 and CDR2 (germline): SGHRS, YFSETQ. The CDR3 has 16 residues. J was trimmed by 5 bases and V by 2 bases; bases with no gene match: 10.

This clone was detected a few times. This rearrangement joins TRBV15 to TRBJ1-5, with TRBD1 matching 8 bases. CDR3 size: 14 residues. The V gene end was trimmed by 4 bases and the J gene end by 5 bases; junction bases not matched to a gene: 4. Germline loops: CDR1 LNHNV, CDR2 YYDKDF (reference sequence). The CDR3 DNA is TGTGCCACCAGCACCCCAGGGGGCCATCAGCCCCAGCATTTT. Translated, it gives CATSTPGGHQPQHF. Using reference TRBV15 and TRBJ1-5 for the parts outside the CDR3, the full variable domain is DAMVIQNPRYQVTQFGKPVTLSCSQTLNHNVMYWYQQKSSQAPKLLFHYYDKDFNNEADTPDNFQSRRPNTSFCFLDIRSPGLGDTAMYLCATSTPGGHQPQHFGDGTRLSIL.

This clone has just a few counts. This chain connects TRBV7-2 to TRBJ1-6, with D perhaps matching TRBD1 (6 bases). The germline V gene encodes CDR1 SGHTA and CDR2 FQGNSA. Trimming took off 1 base at V and 9 bases at J, with 16 bases between the two ends. The CDR3 is made up of 16 amino acids. For the CDR3, the DNA is TGTGCCAGCAGCTTAGGACAGGTCTCCCGGGGTTCACCCCTCCACTTT. This gives the protein CASSLGQVSRGSPLHF.

The chain couples TRBV7-2 to TRBJ1-1; 7 bases match TRBD1. The germline V gene has CDR1 SGHTA and CDR2 FQGNSA. With 5 bases clipped from V and 4 bases from J, the junction kept 10 bases outside the gene matches. CDR3 length: 15 residues. CDR3 sequence reads: CASSGLKGAFTEAFF. In nucleotides, the CDR3 is TGTGCCAGCAGCGGCTTGAAGGGGGCGTTCACTGAAGCTTTCTTT.

The chain has TRBV11-2 and TRBJ1-2; unclear D gene. The germline CDR1 and CDR2 sequences are SGHAT and FQNNGV. CDR3 length equals 13 residues. Trimming cost V 5 bases and J 1 base, with 8 bases left between them. The CDR3 nucleotides read TGTGCCAGCAGCCCGGGATTTAACTATGGCTACACCTTC. This translates into CASSPGFNYGYTF.

V usage is TRBV28 and J usage is TRBJ1-5; maybe TRBD1 (5 bases). Germline assignment: CDR1 MDHEN and CDR2 SYDVKM. With 5 bases removed from V and 4 bases from J, the gap between germline ends came to 24 bases. The CDR3 contains 18 residues. The CDR3: CASSGGNWGVTFNQPQHF. The CDR3 coding sequence is TGTGCCAGCAGTGGGGGGAACTGGGGGGTCACCTTTAATCAGCCCCAGCATTTT.

Written as DNA, the CDR3 is TGCGCCAGCAGCCTTAGCGGGGGGGCCGTTTTAACAGATACGCAGTATTTT. Its protein is CASSLSGGAVLTDTQYF. The V and J genes are TRBV4-1 and TRBJ2-3, with 11 positions matching TRBD2. From germline, CDR1 is MGHRA and CDR2 YSYEKL. After removal of 4 bases from V and 3 bases from J, the junction contained 9 bases not matched to a gene. The CDR3 is 17 amino acids.

The rearrangement links TRBV9 to TRBJ1-4, with D possibly TRBD1 on 5 matching bases. Trimming cost V 3 bases and J 4 bases, with 13 bases left between them. This CDR3 comprises 15 residues. CDR1 is SGDLS, CDR2 YYNGEE, per germline. CDR3 sequence: CASSAGGVNNEKLFF. The CDR3 DNA is TGTGCCAGCAGCGCTGGGGGGGTGAATAATGAAAAACTGTTTTTT.

J is TRBJ2-1 and V is TRBV6-5; 8 bases are shared with TRBD1. In germline, CDR1 is MNHEY, CDR2 SVGAGI. The CDR3 is 13 residues long. The V gene end was trimmed by 2 bases and the J gene end by 13 bases; junction bases not matched to a gene: 7. The CDR3 sequence is CASSYPPGQVQFF. DNA of the CDR3: TGTGCCAGCAGTTACCCTCCGGGACAGGTCCAGTTCTTC.

This rearrangement joins TRBV29-1 to TRBJ1-2; D might be TRBD1 (5 bases). The V end was cut by 4 bases, the J end by 8 bases, with 11 bases between. Germline CDR1 SQVTM, CDR2 ANQGSEA. This CDR3 comprises 11 residues. In DNA, the CDR3 is TGCAGCGTTGCCCGACAGAAAGGCTACACCTTC. Amino acids: CSVARQKGYTF.

The V and J genes are TRBV28 and TRBJ2-5; TRBD1 aligns across 7 bases. Germline V CDR1 and CDR2: MDHEN, SYDVKM. V dropped 6 bases and J dropped 5; count of bases not matched to a gene: 6. The CDR3 contains 13 residues. The CDR3 here is CASRRTGPETQYF. The CDR3 nucleotides read TGTGCCAGCAGAAGGACAGGCCCCGAGACCCAGTACTTC.

The chain is built from TRBV30 and TRBJ2-3; maybe TRBD2 (5 bases). Germline lookup yields CDR1 GTSNPN and CDR2 SVGIG (reference sequence). The CDR3 runs 15 residues. V was shortened by 2 bases and J by 0 bases, with 12 bases between the two germline ends. The CDR3 coding sequence is TGTGCCTGGAGTCTGACCGGGGTTAGCACAGATACGCAGTATTTT. Translated, it gives CAWSLTGVSTDTQYF.

The rearrangement uses TRBV7-2 and TRBJ2-7; 10 bases map to TRBD1. V lost 8 bases, J lost 2 bases, and 9 bases stayed unmatched. Germline CDR1 and CDR2: SGHTA and FQGNSA. There are 15 residues in the CDR3. For the CDR3, the DNA is TGTGCCAGCGGAGATAGACAGGGGGCTACCTACGAGCAGTACTTC. This translates into CASGDRQGATYEQYF.

The chain has TRBV11-2 and TRBJ2-7; D might be TRBD2 (6 bases). V was clipped by 3 bases and J by 3 bases, with 15 bases between them. The CDR3 has 15 residues. Germline V lookup: CDR1 SGHAT, CDR2 FQNNGV. The CDR3 protein is CASSFNHGGVYEQYF. CDR3 coding DNA: TGTGCCAGCAGCTTTAACCACGGCGGGGTCTACGAGCAGTACTTC.

About this clone itself: Other nucleotide sequences in the sample specify the same CDR3. The V gene is TRBV18, the J gene TRBJ2-3, with no clear D. CDR1 KGHSH and CDR2 LQKENI come from the germline V gene. This CDR3 has 13 amino acids. Trimming took off 2 bases at V and 1 base at J, with 4 bases between the two ends. The CDR3 sequence: CASSPSGTDTQYF. CDR3 nucleotide sequence: TGTGCCAGCTCACCATCAGGCACAGATACGCAGTATTTT.

J is TRBJ1-5 and V is TRBV7-2; a possible D gene is TRBD1 (6 bases). CDR3 length equals 13 residues. CDR1 is SGHTA, CDR2 FQGNSA, per germline. Deletions cut 1 base from V and 7 bases from J, with 8 bases between. DNA for the CDR3: TGTGCCAGCAGCTTAGGAGGACAGCAGCCCCAGCATTTT. Its translation: CASSLGGQQPQHF.